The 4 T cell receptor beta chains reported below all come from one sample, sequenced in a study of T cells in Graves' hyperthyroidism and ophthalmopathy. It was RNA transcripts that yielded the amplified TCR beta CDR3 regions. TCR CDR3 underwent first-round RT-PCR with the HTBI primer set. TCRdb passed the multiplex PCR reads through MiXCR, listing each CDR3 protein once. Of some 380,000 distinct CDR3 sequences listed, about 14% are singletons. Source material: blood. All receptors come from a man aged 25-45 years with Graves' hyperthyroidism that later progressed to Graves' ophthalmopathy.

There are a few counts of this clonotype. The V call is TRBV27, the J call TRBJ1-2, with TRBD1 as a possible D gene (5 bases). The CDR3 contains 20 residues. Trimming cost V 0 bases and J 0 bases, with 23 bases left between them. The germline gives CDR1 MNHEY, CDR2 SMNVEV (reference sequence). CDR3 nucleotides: TGTGCCAGCAGTTTATCGTTGACCATGGTTGGGGACTCCCCTAACTATGGCTACACCTTC. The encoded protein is CASSLSLTMVGDSPNYGYTF.

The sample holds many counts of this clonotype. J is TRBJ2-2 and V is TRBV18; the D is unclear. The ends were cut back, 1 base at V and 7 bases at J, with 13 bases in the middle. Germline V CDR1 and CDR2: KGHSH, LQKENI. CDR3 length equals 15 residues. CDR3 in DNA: TGTGCCAGCTCACCACTTTCAGGCTCCGACGGGGAGCTGTTTTTT. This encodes CASSPLSGSDGELFF.

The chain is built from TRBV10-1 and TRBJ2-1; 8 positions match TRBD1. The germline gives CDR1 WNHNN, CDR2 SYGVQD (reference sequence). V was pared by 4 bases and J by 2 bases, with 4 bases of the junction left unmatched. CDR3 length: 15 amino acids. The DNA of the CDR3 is TGCGCCAGCAGTGTGGAGACAGGGGCCTACAATGAGCAGTTCTTC. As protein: CASSVETGAYNEQFF.

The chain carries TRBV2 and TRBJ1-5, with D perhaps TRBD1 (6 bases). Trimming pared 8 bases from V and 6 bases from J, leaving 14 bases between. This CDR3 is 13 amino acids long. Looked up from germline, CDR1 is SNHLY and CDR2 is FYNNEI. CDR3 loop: CASGHGGAQPQHF. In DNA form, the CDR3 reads TGTGCCAGCGGCCATGGGGGGGCTCAGCCCCAGCATTTT.